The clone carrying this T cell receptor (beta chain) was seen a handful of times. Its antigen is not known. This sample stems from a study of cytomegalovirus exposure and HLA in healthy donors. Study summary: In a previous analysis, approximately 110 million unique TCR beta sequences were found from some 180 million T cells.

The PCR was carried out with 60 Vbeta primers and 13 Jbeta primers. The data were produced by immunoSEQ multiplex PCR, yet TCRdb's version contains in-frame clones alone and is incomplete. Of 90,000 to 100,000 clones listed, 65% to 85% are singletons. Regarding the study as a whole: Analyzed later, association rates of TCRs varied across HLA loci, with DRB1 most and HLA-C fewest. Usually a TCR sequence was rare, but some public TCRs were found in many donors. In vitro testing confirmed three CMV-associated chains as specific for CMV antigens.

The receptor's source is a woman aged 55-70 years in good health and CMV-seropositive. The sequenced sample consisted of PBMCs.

CDR3 in DNA: TGCGCCAGCAGCCAACCTGGCCGGGACAGGACCTACAATGAGCAGTTCTTC. This gives the protein CASSQPGRDRTYNEQFF. V is TRBV4-1 and J is TRBJ2-1; 8 nucleotides match TRBD1. Germline CDR1 MGHRA, CDR2 YSYEKL. This CDR3 has 17 residues. V lost 2 bases and J lost 2; bases outside the gene matches: 8.